This entry describes one T cell receptor beta chain. Trimming stripped 5 bases from V and 7 bases from J, with 9 bases between. This CDR3 region has 11 residues. The germline CDR1 and CDR2 sequences are SQVTM and ANQGSEA. These data come from a study of cytomegalovirus exposure and HLA in healthy donors. PCR primers comprised 60 Vbeta and 13 Jbeta primers. TCRdb keeps only in-frame clones here, not all; method: immunoSEQ multiplex PCR. The sample yields around 140,000 clones, 60% to 85% seen once. Sequencing was performed on PBMCs. The gene calls are TRBV29-1 and TRBJ2-1; perhaps TRBD2 as D (5 bases). The receptor was derived from a female donor in good health and CMV-seropositive. For the CDR3, the DNA is TGCAGCGTTAAACGGGGTAATGAGCAGTTCTTC. This encodes CSVKRGNEQFF.